This T cell receptor (beta chain) was captured in a study of T-cell memory formation after mild COVID-19. The CDR3 runs 12 residues. Constant-segment primers served in 5'RACE that generated TCR alpha and TCR beta cDNA libraries bearing sample barcodes and UMIs. MiXCR, run by TCRdb on the 5' RACE reads, gives a single entry per CDR3 protein. Of around 180,000 distinct CDR3 sequences in the sample, 15% to 20% were seen once. A note on this clonotype: At one of its ends the junction is not consistent with the germline gene, which may arise from a read error.

This sequence was found in an adult woman who had mild COVID-19 (a few samples of this study predate the infection). Cell type and time point are not known. Sequenced sample: PBMCs or a T cell subset sorted from them (not recorded which). This chain links TRBV12-3 or TRBV12-4 with TRBJ1-2; D is uncertain. The CDR3 here is CASSNAGTGYSF. For the CDR3, the DNA is TGTGCCAGCAGTAACGCAGGTACTGGCTACTCCTTC.